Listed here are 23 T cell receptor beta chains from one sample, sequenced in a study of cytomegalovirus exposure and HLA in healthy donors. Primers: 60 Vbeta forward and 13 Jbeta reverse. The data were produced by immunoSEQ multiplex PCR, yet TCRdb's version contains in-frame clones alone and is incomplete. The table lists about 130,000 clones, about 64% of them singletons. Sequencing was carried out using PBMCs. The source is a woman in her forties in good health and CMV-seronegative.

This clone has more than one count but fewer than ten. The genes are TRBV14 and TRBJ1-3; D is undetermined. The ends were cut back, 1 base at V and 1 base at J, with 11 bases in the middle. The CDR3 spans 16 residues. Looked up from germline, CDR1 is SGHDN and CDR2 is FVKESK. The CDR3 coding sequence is TGTGCCAGCAGCCAAGCCTTAACAGCATCTGGAAACACCATATATTTT. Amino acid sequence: CASSQALTASGNTIYF.

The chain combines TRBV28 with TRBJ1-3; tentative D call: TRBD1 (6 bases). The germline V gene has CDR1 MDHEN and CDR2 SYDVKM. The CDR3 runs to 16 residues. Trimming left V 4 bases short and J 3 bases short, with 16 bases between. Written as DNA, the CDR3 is TGTGCCAGCAGTTCCTCCTCAGGGGTGGGTGGAAACACCATATATTTT. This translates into CASSSSSGVGGNTIYF.

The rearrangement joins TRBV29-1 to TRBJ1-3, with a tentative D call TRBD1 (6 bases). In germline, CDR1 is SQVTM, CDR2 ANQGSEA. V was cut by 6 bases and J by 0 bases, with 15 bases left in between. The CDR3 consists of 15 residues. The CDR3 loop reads CSVLGTRDSGNTIYF. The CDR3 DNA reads TGCAGCGTCCTAGGGACAAGGGACTCTGGAAACACCATATATTTT.

In DNA form, the CDR3 reads TGCGCCAGCAGCCAAACAGGGGGCGCGGGTCCTAACTATGGCTACACCTTC. It is translated as CASSQTGGAGPNYGYTF. This chain links TRBV4-1 with TRBJ1-2; 9 nucleotides line up with TRBD1. J lost 0 bases, V lost 2 bases, and 7 bases had no gene match. The CDR3 extends over 17 amino acids. Germline V gene lookup returns CDR1 MGHRA and CDR2 YSYEKL.

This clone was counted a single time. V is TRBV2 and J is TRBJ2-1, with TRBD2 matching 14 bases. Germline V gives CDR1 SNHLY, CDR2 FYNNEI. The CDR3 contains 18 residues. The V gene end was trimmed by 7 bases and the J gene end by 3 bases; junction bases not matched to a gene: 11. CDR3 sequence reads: CASKREGGLAGDYNEQFF. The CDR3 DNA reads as TGTGCCAGCAAGAGGGAAGGGGGACTAGCGGGGGACTACAATGAGCAGTTCTTC.

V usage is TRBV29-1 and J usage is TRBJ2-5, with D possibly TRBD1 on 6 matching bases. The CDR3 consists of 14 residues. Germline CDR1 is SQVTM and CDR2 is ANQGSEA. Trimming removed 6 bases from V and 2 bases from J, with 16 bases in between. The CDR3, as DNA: TGCAGCGTAAACTACGGACAGATTCAAGAGACCCAGTACTTC. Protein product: CSVNYGQIQETQYF. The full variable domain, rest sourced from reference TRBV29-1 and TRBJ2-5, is SAVISQKPSRDICQRGTSLTIQCQVDSQVTMMFWYRQQPGQSLTLIATANQGSEATYESGFVIDKFPISRPNLTFSTLTVSNMSPEDSSIYLCSVNYGQIQETQYFGPGTRLLVL.

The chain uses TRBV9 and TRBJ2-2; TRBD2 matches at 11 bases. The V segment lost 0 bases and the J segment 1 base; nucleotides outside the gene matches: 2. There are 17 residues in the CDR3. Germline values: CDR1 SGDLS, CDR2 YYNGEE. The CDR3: CASSVATSGVNTGELFF. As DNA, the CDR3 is TGTGCCAGCAGCGTAGCGACTAGCGGGGTGAACACCGGGGAGCTGTTTTTT. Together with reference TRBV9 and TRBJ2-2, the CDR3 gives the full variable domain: DSGVTQTPKHLITATGQRVTLRCSPRSGDLSVYWYQQSLDQGLQFLIQYYNGEERAKGNILERFSAQQFPDLHSELNLSSLELGDSALYFCASSVATSGVNTGELFFGEGSRLTVL.

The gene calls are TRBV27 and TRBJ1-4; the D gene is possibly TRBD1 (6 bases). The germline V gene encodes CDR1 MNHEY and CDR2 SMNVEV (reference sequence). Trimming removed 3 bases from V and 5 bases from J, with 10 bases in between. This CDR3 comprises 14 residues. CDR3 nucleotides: TGTGCCAGCAGTTTCTTAGGGGGAAATGAAAAACTGTTTTTT. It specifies CASSFLGGNEKLFF.

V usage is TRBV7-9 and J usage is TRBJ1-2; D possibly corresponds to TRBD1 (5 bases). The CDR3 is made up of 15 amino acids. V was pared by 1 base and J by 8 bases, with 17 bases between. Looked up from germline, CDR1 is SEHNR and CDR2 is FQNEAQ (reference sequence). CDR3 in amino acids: CASSLDRGGVDGYTF. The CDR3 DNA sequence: TGTGCCAGCAGCTTAGACCGCGGAGGGGTGGACGGCTACACCTTC.

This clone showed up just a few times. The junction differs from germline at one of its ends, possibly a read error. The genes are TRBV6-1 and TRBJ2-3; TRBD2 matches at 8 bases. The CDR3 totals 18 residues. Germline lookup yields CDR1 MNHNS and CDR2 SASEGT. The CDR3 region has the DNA TGTGCCAGCAGTAAAGCGGGGGCCTCTTTTTTCAACACAGATACGCAGTATTTT. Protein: CASSKAGASFFNTDTQYF.

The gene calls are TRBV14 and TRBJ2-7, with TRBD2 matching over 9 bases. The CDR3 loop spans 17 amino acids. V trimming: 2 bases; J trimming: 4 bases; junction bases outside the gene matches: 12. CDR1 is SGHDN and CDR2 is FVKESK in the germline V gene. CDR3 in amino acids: CASSQSVLTSGRYEQYF. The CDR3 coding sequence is TGTGCCAGCAGCCAATCTGTCCTGACTAGCGGAAGATACGAGCAGTACTTC.

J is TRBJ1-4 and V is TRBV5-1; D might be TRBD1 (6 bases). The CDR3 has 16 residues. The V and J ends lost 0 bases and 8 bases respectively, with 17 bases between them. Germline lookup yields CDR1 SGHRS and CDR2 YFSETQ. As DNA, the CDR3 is TGCGCCAGCAGCTTGGCGGCCCGGGGGGCCGAGGAAAAACTGTTTTTT. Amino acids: CASSLAARGAEEKLFF. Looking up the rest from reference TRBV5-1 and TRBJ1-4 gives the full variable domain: KAGVTQTPRYLIKTRGQQVTLSCSPISGHRSVSWYQQTPGQGLQFLFEYFSETQRNKGNFPGRFSGRQFSNSRSEMNVSTLELGDSALYLCASSLAARGAEEKLFFGSGTQLSVL.

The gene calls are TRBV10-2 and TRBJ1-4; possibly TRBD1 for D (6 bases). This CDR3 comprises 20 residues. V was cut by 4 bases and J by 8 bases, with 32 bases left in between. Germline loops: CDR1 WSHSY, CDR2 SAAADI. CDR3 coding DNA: TGCGCCAGCAGTGGAATCCCCCTTCCGCTCATAGGGGGTTTTAGAGAAAAACTGTTTTTT. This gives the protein CASSGIPLPLIGGFREKLFF.

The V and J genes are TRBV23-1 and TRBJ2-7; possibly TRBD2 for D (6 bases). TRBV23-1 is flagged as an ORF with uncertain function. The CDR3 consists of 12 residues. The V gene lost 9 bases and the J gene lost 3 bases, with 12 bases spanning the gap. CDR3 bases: TGCGCCAGGGGGACCGGGGGCTACGAGCAGTACTTC. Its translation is CARGTGGYEQYF.

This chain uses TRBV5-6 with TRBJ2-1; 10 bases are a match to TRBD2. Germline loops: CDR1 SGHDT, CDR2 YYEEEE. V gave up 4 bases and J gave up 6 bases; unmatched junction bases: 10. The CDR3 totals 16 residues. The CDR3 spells CASSPSERGGRNEQFF. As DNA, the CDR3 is TGTGCCAGCAGCCCGAGTGAGCGGGGGGGCCGCAATGAGCAGTTCTTC.

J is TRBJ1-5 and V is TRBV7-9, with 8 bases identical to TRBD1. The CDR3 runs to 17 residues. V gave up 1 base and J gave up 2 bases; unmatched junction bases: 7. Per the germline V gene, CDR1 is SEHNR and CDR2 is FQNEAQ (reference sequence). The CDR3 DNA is TGTGCCAGCAGCTTAGGACAGGGGAAAGAGGGCAATCAGCCCCAGCATTTT. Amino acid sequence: CASSLGQGKEGNQPQHF. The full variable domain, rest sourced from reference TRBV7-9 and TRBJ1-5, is DTGVSQNPRHKITKRGQNVTFRCDPISEHNRLYWYRQTLGQGPEFLTYFQNEAQLEKSRLLSDRFSAERPKGSFSTLEIQRTEQGDSAMYLCASSLGQGKEGNQPQHFGDGTRLSIL.

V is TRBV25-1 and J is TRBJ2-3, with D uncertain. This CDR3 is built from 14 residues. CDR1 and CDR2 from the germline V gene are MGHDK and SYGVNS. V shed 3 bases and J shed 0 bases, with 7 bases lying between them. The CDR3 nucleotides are TGTGCCAGCAGTGACAGTTCTAGCACAGATACGCAGTATTTT. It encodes CASSDSSSTDTQYF.

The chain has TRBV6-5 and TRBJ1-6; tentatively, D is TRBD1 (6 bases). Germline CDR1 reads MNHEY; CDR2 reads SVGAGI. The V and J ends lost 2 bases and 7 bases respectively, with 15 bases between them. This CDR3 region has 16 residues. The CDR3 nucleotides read TGTGCCAGCAGTTACCGACTCGGACAGTCAAATTCACCCCTCCACTTT. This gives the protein CASSYRLGQSNSPLHF.

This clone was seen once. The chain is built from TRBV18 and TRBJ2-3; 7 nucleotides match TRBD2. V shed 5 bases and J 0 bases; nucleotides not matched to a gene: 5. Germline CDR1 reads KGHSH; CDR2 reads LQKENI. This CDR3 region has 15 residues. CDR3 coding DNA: TGTGCCAGCTCAAGACTAGCCCTTAGCACAGATACGCAGTATTTT. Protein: CASSRLALSTDTQYF. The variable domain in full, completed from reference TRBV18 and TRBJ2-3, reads NAGVMQNPRHLVRRRGQEARLRCSPMKGHSHVYWYRQLPEEGLKFMVYLQKENIIDESGMPKERFSAEFPKEGPSILRIQQVVRGDSAAYFCASSRLALSTDTQYFGPGTRLTVL.

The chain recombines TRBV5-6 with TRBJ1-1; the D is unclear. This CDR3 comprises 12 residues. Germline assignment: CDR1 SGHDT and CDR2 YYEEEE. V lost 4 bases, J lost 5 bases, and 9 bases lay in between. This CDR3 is CASSRAATEAFF. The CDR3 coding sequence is TGTGCCAGCAGCCGTGCGGCGACTGAAGCTTTCTTT.

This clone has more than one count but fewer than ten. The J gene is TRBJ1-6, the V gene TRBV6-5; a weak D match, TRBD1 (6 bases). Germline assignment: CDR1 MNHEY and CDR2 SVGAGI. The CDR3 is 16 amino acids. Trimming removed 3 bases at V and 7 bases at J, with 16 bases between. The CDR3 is CASSYIGQIQNSPLHF. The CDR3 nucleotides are TGTGCCAGCAGTTATATTGGACAGATCCAGAATTCACCCCTCCACTTT.

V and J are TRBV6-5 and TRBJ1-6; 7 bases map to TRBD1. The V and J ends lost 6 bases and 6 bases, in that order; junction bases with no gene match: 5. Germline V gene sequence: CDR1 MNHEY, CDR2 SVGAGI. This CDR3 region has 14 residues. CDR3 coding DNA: TGTGCCAGCAGACTAGGGACAGCTAATTCACCCCTCCACTTT. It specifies CASRLGTANSPLHF.

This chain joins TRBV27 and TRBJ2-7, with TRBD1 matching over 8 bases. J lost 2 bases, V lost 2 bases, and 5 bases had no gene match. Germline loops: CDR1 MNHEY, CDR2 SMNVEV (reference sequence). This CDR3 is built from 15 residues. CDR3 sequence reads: CASSLRNRGAYEQYF. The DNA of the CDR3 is TGTGCCAGCAGTTTACGGAACAGGGGGGCCTACGAGCAGTACTTC.